This T cell receptor beta chain was identified in a study of spatial heterogeneity in lung cancer. Whole-study context: The donors comprised roughly 71 untreated early-stage non-small cell lung cancer patients. Where present, follow-up PBMC were sequenced a median of roughly two years after resection. Study results and caveats: Detection of ubiquitous tumor TCRs in blood was higher at resection than follow-up.

CDR1 SGHDN and CDR2 FVKESK come from the germline V gene. This CDR3 has 13 amino acids. V was clipped by 3 bases and J by 6 bases, with 12 bases between them. Time point of the sample: blood at routine non-recurrence follow-up after resection. Unsorted samples of tumor, nontumor lung or frozen PBMC had their whole RNA sequenced. A unique molecular identifier was attached to every TCR cDNA molecule. One entry per CDR3 protein, called by TCRdb with MiXCR from the 5' RACE reads. This sample has about 52,000 distinct CDR3 sequences, with roughly 8.1% found just once. Notes on this clonotype: Antigen unknown.

The sample consisted of PBMCs, taken at follow-up. This sequence was found in a female donor with early-stage non-small cell lung cancer. The chain carries TRBV14 and TRBJ2-7; a possible D gene is TRBD1 (6 bases). The CDR3 coding sequence is TGTGCCAGCAGCCAGTTACAGGGCTCCGAGCAGTACTTC. This translates into CASSQLQGSEQYF.